Below are 24 T cell receptor beta chains sequenced from a single sample in a study of breast tumors, draining lymph nodes, adjacent tissues. TCRdb fed the multiplex PCR reads into MiXCR, producing one record per CDR3 protein. The sample contains about 270,000 distinct CDR3 sequences, 30% of which appear only once. The lymph nodes were axillary draining lymph nodes from breast cancer patients. Sequenced material: axillary lymph node tissue. Receptor source: a female donor with breast cancer. Some clones in this sample may be carry-over from other donors' samples.

The chain recombines TRBV6-5 with TRBJ2-7; D remains ambiguous. The germline V gene encodes CDR1 MNHEY and CDR2 SVGAGI. V dropped 6 bases and J dropped 3 bases, with 12 bases sitting between them. The length of the CDR3 is 13 residues. Here the CDR3 reads CASSRRQFYEQYF. For the CDR3, the DNA is TGTGCCAGCAGCCGTCGCCAATTCTACGAGCAGTACTTC.

This clonotype was seen repeatedly, ten times or more. This chain joins TRBV20-1 and TRBJ2-5, with 12 bases lining up with TRBD2. The CDR3 sequence is 14 residues long. V shed 6 bases, J shed 4 bases, and the junction held 6 bases outside the gene matches. Germline V gene data show CDR1 as DFQATT and CDR2 as SNEGSKA (reference sequence). CDR3 protein: CSARLAGAGETQYF. Here the CDR3 DNA reads TGCAGTGCGCGACTAGCGGGAGCTGGAGAGACCCAGTACTTC.

This clonotype was detected many times. This chain uses TRBV4-1 with TRBJ2-3, with unresolved D. Deletions cut 0 bases from V and 2 bases from J, with 9 bases between. The CDR3 has 15 amino acids. CDR1 and CDR2 (germline): MGHRA, YSYEKL. CDR3 nucleotide sequence: TGCGCCAGCAGCCAAGATAAAGGCTACACAGATACGCAGTATTTT. Translated, it gives CASSQDKGYTDTQYF.

Turning to this clonotype: The conserved phenylalanine or tryptophan normally closing the CDR3 is absent here, so this likely arose from a read error. The V and J genes are TRBV6-2 or TRBV6-3 and TRBJ2-7, with D maybe TRBD1 (6 bases). The V and J ends lost 0 bases and 7 bases respectively, with 16 bases between them. The CDR3 loop spans 15 amino acids. Germline V lookup: CDR1 MNHEY, CDR2 SVGEGT. CDR3 sequence reads: CASSYSTGRVNEQYS. Written as DNA, the CDR3 is TGTGCCAGCAGTTACTCGACAGGCAGGGTGAATGAGCAGTACTCC.

CDR3 amino acids: CSARLAGEQFF. The CDR3 DNA sequence: TGCAGTGCACGACTAGCGGGAGAGCAGTTCTTC. V gene TRBV20-1 combines with J gene TRBJ2-1; 11 bases map to TRBD2. Germline CDR1 DFQATT, CDR2 SNEGSKA (reference sequence). Losses at the gene ends were 6 bases for V and 10 bases for J; bases not matched to a gene: 2. CDR3 length: 11 residues.

On this clonotype itself: A much bigger clone sits one base away, suggesting this may be a read error. The V call is TRBV12-5, the J call TRBJ2-5, with unresolved D. CDR1 LGHNT and CDR2 FRNRAP come from the germline V gene. The V end lost 3 bases, the J end lost 2 bases, and 7 bases lay between the germline ends. The CDR3 loop spans 13 amino acids. The CDR3 DNA reads TGTGCTAGTGGTTTCGGCCGACAAGAGACCCAGTACTTC. Protein sequence: CASGFGRQETQYF.

There are a few counts of this clonotype. V is TRBV6-2 or TRBV6-3 and J is TRBJ2-1; tentative D call: TRBD2 (6 bases). Deletions cut 7 bases from V and 4 bases from J, with 14 bases between. This CDR3 contains 14 residues. CDR1 and CDR2 (germline): MNHEY, SVGEGT. This CDR3 is CASKKGLGYNEQFF. CDR3 in DNA: TGTGCCAGCAAGAAGGGACTGGGTTACAATGAGCAGTTCTTC.

This clonotype has at least ten counts. The rearrangement joins TRBV6-4 to TRBJ2-1; a possible D gene is TRBD2 (7 bases). The ends were cut back, 3 bases at V and 8 bases at J, with 17 bases in the middle. This CDR3 comprises 15 residues. The germline CDR1 and CDR2 sequences are MRHNA and SNTAGT. The chain's CDR3 is CASSDRGAGVDEQFF. As DNA, the CDR3 is TGTGCCAGCAGTGATCGGGGGGCGGGTGTTGATGAGCAGTTCTTC.

This clonotype was seen repeatedly, ten times or more. The chain combines TRBV2 with TRBJ1-5; 12 bases line up with TRBD1. Germline values: CDR1 SNHLY, CDR2 FYNNEI. There are 17 residues in the CDR3. Trimming took 6 bases from V and 6 from J; bases not matched to a gene: 12. The CDR3 spells CASSQGGQGARIQPQHF. DNA of the CDR3: TGTGCCAGCAGCCAAGGGGGACAGGGGGCGAGAATTCAGCCCCAGCATTTT.

This clonotype has a count of ten or more. At one of its ends the junction is not consistent with the germline gene, which may arise from a read error. This chain connects TRBV6-5 to TRBJ2-5, with D possibly being TRBD1 (5 bases). This CDR3 is 16 amino acids long. Germline V CDR1 and CDR2: MNHEY, SVGAGI. DNA of the CDR3: TGTGCCAGCAGTCACTCGCTTCGCAGGGTTAGGGAGACCCAGTACTTC. Translating gives CASSHSLRRVRETQYF.

The chain couples TRBV7-3 to TRBJ2-1, with 10 bases fitting TRBD2. CDR1 and CDR2 (germline): SGHTA, FQGTGA. Trimming removed 4 bases from V and 15 bases from J; junction bases left unmatched: 12. The CDR3 sequence is 14 residues long. CDR3 sequence reads: CASSSSGRGNGPFF. The DNA of the CDR3 is TGTGCCAGCAGCTCTAGCGGGAGAGGTAATGGGCCGTTCTTC.

There are a few counts of this clonotype. It may be a read error: a sequence one base away is much more abundant. The chain recombines TRBV7-6 with TRBJ1-2; possible D gene TRBD1, 6 bases. Germline V gene lookup returns CDR1 SGHVS and CDR2 FNYEAQ. The CDR3 has 15 amino acids. CDR3 sequence reads: CASSPEQGRLSGYPF. The DNA for the CDR3 is TGTGCCAGCAGCCCAGAACAGGGCCGACTCAGTGGCTACCCCTTC.

A few counts support this clonotype. The chain uses TRBV28 and TRBJ2-6, with D unresolved. CDR1 MDHEN and CDR2 SYDVKM come from the germline V gene. Trimming pared 4 bases from V and 1 base from J, leaving 11 bases between. The CDR3 has 16 residues. The DNA of the CDR3 is TGTGCCAGCAGTTCTGTTGGTCCTTCTGGGGCCAACGTCCTGACTTTC. Translating it yields CASSSVGPSGANVLTF. The variable domain in full, completed from reference TRBV28 and TRBJ2-6, reads DVKVTQSSRYLVKRTGEKVFLECVQDMDHENMFWYRQDPGLGLRLIYFSYDVKMKEKGDIPEGYSVSREKKERFSLILESASTNQTSMYLCASSSVGPSGANVLTFGAGSRLTVL.

The V call is TRBV5-4, the J call TRBJ2-1; D unclear. The CDR3 spans 16 residues. CDR1 and CDR2 (germline): SGHNT, YYREEE (reference sequence). Deletions cut 4 bases from V and 4 bases from J, with 18 bases between. The CDR3 here is CASSAVLVVAYNEQFF. The CDR3 DNA sequence: TGTGCCAGCAGCGCGGTGTTAGTTGTCGCTTACAATGAGCAGTTCTTC.

The table lists this clonotype with a few counts. This chain uses TRBV3-1 with TRBJ2-3; D gene ambiguous. The germline gives CDR1 LGHDT, CDR2 YNNKEL (reference sequence). There are 17 residues in the CDR3. Trimming shortened V by 0 bases and J by 0 bases, and 13 bases separated the two germline ends. The CDR3 loop is CASSQDQRLTSTDTQYF. CDR3 nucleotide sequence: TGTGCCAGCAGCCAAGATCAACGGCTTACTAGCACAGATACGCAGTATTTT.

Ten or more counts support this clonotype. The CDR3 DNA is TGTGCCAGCAGCTTAGGACATCGGGGGGTTCCCTACGAGCAGTACTTC. It is translated as CASSLGHRGVPYEQYF. The chain links TRBV7-8 to TRBJ2-7; 7 positions match TRBD2. The germline V gene encodes CDR1 SGHVS and CDR2 FQNEAQ. The length of the CDR3 is 16 residues. V dropped 1 base and J dropped 2; count of bases not matched to a gene: 8.

This clonotype was detected many times. J is TRBJ2-4 and V is TRBV7-9; D is unclear. Per germline, CDR1 SEHNR and CDR2 FQNEAQ (reference sequence). The V and J ends lost 0 bases and 0 bases respectively, with 9 bases between them. The length of the CDR3 is 16 residues. The CDR3 loop reads CASSLASSKAKNIQYF. Here the CDR3 DNA reads TGTGCCAGCAGCTTAGCTTCGTCGAAAGCCAAAAACATTCAGTACTTC.

In this sample, this clonotype turned up many times. The chain has TRBV20-1 and TRBJ2-7; D is undetermined. The CDR3 covers 11 residues. In germline, CDR1 is DFQATT, CDR2 SNEGSKA (reference sequence). The V and J ends lost 3 bases and 4 bases respectively, with 7 bases between them. The CDR3 sequence: CSASFRYEQYF. CDR3 DNA: TGCAGTGCTAGTTTCAGGTACGAGCAGTACTTC.

This sequence joins TRBV10-3 and TRBJ2-2, with D unresolved. The V and J ends lost 10 bases and 8 bases respectively, with 5 bases between them. Germline lookup yields CDR1 ENHRY and CDR2 SYGVKD. The CDR3 loop spans 9 amino acids. The CDR3 DNA reads TGTGCCACCACGGGGGAGCTGTTTTTT. It specifies CATTGELFF.

This clonotype has more than one count but fewer than ten. A junction boundary mismatches the germline segment, possibly from a read error. This chain uses TRBV6-1 with TRBJ2-1, with a tentative D call TRBD2 (8 bases). Germline V gives CDR1 MNHNS, CDR2 SASEGT. The CDR3 contains 18 residues. The CDR3 nucleotides read TGTGCCAGCAGTCGGGAGGGGGCTGCGGGAGTGTCCTTCAATGAGCAGTTCTTC. It encodes CASSREGAAGVSFNEQFF.

Concerning this clonotype: This may be a read error: a much more frequent sequence differs by one nucleotide. J is TRBJ2-7 and V is TRBV12-3 or TRBV12-4, with TRBD1 matching 8 bases. The CDR3 consists of 15 residues. The V gene end was trimmed by 6 bases and the J gene end by 3 bases; junction bases not matched to a gene: 10. The CDR3 DNA sequence: TGTGCCAGCAGCGTTTGGGACAGGAGAAGCTACGAGCAGTACTTC. Translating gives CASSVWDRRSYEQYF.

The J gene is TRBJ1-4, the V gene TRBV29-1, with a tentative D call TRBD1 (5 bases). This CDR3 spans 13 amino acids. Germline V gives CDR1 SQVTM, CDR2 ANQGSEA. Between the trimmed V and J ends, which lost 8 bases and 3 bases, there was a span of 13 bases. CDR3 in DNA: TGCAGCTTAGCCGGGGGTTCTAATGAAAAACTGTTTTTT. This sequence encodes CSLAGGSNEKLFF.

The table lists this clonotype with many counts. The V gene is TRBV7-2, the J gene TRBJ2-1; D unresolved. This CDR3 has 12 amino acids. V lost 3 bases to trimming and J lost 15 bases, with 15 bases between them. Germline loops: CDR1 SGHTA, CDR2 FQGNSA. CDR3: CASSFNTRTLFF. Written as DNA, the CDR3 is TGTGCCAGCAGCTTTAACACGCGAACTTTGTTCTTC.

This clonotype has ten or more counts. V is TRBV5-1 and J is TRBJ2-6; D unresolved. CDR1 is SGHRS and CDR2 is YFSETQ in the germline V gene. Deletions cut 1 base from V and 0 bases from J, with 5 bases between. This CDR3 has 15 amino acids. The CDR3 DNA reads TGCGCCAGCAGCTTGATGAGCTCTGGGGCCAACGTCCTGACTTTC. Translating it yields CASSLMSSGANVLTF. The full variable domain, in which reference TRBV5-1 and TRBJ2-6 provide the parts outside the CDR3, is KAGVTQTPRYLIKTRGQQVTLSCSPISGHRSVSWYQQTPGQGLQFLFEYFSETQRNKGNFPGRFSGRQFSNSRSEMNVSTLELGDSALYLCASSLMSSGANVLTFGAGSRLTVL.